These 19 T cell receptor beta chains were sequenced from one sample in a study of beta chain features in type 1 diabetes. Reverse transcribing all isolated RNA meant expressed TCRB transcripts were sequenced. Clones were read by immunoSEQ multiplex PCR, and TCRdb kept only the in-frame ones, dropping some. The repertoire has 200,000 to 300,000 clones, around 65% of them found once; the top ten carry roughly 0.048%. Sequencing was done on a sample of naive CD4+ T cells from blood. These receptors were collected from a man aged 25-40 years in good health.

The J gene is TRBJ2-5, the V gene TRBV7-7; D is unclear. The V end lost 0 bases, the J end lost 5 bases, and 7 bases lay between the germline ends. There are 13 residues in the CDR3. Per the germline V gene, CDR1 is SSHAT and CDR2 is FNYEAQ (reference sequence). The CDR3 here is CASSLAMMETQYF. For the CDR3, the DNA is TGTGCCAGCAGCTTAGCGATGATGGAGACCCAGTACTTC.

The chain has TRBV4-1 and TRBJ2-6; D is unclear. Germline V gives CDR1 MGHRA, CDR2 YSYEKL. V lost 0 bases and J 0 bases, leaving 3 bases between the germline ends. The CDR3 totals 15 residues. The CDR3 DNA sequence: TGCGCCAGCAGCCAAGAGCACTCTGGGGCCAACGTCCTGACTTTC. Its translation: CASSQEHSGANVLTF.

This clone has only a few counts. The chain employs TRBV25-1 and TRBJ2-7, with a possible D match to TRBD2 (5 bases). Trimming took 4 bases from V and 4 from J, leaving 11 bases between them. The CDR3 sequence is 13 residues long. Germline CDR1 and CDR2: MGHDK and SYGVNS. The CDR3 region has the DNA TGTGCCAGCAGTGGGGCTAGCAGGTACGAGCAGTACTTC. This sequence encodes CASSGASRYEQYF.

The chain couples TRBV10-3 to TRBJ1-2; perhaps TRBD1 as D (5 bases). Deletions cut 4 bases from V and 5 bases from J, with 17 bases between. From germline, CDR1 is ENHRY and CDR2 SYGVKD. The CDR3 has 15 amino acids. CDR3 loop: CAISVSEGAVYGYTF. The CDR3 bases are TGTGCCATCAGTGTTTCGGAAGGGGCGGTTTATGGCTACACCTTC.

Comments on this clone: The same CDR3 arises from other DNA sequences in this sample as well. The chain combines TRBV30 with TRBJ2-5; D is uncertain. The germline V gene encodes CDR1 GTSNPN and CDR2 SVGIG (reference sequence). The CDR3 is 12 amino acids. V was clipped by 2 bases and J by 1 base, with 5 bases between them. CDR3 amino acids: CAWSSSQETQYF. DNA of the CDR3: TGTGCCTGGAGTAGTAGCCAAGAGACCCAGTACTTC.

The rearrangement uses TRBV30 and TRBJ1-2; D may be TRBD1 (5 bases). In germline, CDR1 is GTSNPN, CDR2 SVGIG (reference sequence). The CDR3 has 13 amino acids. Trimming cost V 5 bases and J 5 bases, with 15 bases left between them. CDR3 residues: CAWPRTGRYGYTF. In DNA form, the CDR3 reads TGTGCCTGGCCCCGGACGGGGCGTTATGGCTACACCTTC.

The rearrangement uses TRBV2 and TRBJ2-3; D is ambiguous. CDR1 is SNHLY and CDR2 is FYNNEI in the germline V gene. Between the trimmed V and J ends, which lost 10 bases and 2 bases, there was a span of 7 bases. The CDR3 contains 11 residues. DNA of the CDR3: TGTGCCACCGCTCTCACAGATACGCAGTATTTT. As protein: CATALTDTQYF.

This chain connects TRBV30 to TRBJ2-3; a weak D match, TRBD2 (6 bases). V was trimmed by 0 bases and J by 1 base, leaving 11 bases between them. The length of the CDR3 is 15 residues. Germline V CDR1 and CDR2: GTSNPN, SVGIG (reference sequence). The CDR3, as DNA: TGTGCCTGGAGTGTACTGCGGGGCCGCACAGATACGCAGTATTTT. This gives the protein CAWSVLRGRTDTQYF.

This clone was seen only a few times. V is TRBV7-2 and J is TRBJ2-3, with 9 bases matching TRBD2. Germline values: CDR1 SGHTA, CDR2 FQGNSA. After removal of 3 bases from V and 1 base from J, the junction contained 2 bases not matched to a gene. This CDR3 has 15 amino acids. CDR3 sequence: CASSFGGGGTDTQYF. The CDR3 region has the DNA TGTGCCAGCAGCTTCGGCGGGGGGGGCACAGATACGCAGTATTTT.

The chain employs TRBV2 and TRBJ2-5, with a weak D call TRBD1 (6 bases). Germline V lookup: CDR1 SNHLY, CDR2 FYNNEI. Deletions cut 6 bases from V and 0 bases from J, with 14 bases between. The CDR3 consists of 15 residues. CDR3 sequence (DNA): TGTGCCAGCAGATTTCAAAACAGGGACCAAGAGACCCAGTACTTC. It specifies CASRFQNRDQETQYF.

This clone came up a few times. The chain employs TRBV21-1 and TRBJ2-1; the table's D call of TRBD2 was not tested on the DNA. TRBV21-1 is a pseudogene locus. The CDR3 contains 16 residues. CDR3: CASSKGLSGRIDEQFF. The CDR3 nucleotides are TGTGCCAGCAGCAAAGGTCTTAGCGGGAGAATCGATGAGCAGTTCTTC.

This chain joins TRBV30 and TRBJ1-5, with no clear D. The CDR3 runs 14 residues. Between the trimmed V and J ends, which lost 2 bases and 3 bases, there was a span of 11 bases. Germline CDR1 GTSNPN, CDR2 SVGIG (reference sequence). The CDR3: CAWSSADFNQPQHF. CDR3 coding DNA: TGTGCCTGGAGTTCGGCAGACTTCAATCAGCCCCAGCATTTT.

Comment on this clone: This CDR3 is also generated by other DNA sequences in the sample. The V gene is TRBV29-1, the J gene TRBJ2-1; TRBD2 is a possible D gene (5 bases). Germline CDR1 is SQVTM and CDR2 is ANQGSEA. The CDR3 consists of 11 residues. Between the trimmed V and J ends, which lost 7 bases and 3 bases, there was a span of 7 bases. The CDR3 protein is CSGEYYNEQFF. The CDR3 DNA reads TGCAGCGGGGAGTACTACAATGAGCAGTTCTTC.

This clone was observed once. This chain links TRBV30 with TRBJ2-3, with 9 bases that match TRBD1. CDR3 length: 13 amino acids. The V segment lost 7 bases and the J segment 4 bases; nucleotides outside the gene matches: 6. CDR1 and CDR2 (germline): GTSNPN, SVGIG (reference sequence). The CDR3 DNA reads TGTGCCTTACACAGGGGGCGTCCAGATACGCAGTATTTT. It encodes CALHRGRPDTQYF.

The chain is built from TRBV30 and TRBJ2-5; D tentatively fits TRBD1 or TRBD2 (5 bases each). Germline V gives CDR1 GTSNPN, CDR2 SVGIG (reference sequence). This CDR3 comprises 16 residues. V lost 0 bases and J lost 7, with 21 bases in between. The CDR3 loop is CAWSVPGGSLGATQYF. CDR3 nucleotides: TGTGCCTGGAGTGTACCTGGGGGATCCCTCGGGGCGACCCAGTACTTC.

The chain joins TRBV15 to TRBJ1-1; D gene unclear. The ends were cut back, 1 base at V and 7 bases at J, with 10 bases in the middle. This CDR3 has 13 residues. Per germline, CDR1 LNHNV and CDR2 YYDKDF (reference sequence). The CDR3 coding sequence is TGTGCCACCAGCAGAGCCGCTTCCGGTGAAGCTTTCTTT. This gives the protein CATSRAASGEAFF.

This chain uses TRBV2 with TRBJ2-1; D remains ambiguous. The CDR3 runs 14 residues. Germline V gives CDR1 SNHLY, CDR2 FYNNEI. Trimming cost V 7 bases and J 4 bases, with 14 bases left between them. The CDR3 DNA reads TGTGCCAGCACAAGGAGACTCGGATACAATGAGCAGTTCTTC. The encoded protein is CASTRRLGYNEQFF.

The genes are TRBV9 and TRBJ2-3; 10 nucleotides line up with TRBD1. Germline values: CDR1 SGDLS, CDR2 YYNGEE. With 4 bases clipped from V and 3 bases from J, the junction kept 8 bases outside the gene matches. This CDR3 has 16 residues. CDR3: CASSTSGTGVTDTQYF. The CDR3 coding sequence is TGTGCCAGCAGCACCTCCGGGACAGGGGTAACAGATACGCAGTATTTT.

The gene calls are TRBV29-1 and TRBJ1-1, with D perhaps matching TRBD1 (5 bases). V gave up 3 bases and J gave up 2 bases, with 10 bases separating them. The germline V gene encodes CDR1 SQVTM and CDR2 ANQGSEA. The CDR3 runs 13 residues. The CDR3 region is CSVDLTVNTEAFF. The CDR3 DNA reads TGCAGCGTTGATTTGACAGTTAACACTGAAGCTTTCTTT.